The next 32 T cell receptor beta chains were all read from a single sample in a study of T-cell memory formation after mild COVID-19. TCRdb reprocessed the 5' RACE reads with MiXCR, giving one entry per CDR3 protein. The repertoire consists of a few hundred thousand distinct CDR3 sequences, with 8% to 10% occurring once and the leading ten covering around 23%. The sequencing input was PBMCs or a T cell subset sorted from them (not recorded which). The receptors were sampled from a man aged 18 to 29 who had mild COVID-19 (a few samples of this study predate the infection). Cell type and time point are not known.

The chain recombines TRBV20-1 with TRBJ2-1, with TRBD2 matching 9 bases. The V gene's germline CDR1 is DFQATT and CDR2 SNEGSKA (reference sequence). The CDR3 has 14 amino acids. V was pared by 3 bases and J by 9 bases, with 9 bases of the junction left unmatched. The CDR3 region has the DNA TGCAGTGCTAGTTGGGCGGGGGGGCCTGGTGAGCAGTTCTTC. Translated, it gives CSASWAGGPGEQFF.

The gene calls are TRBV6-1 and TRBJ2-1; possibly TRBD1 or TRBD2 for D (5 bases each). Trimming shortened V by 8 bases and J by 3 bases, and 14 bases separated the two germline ends. The CDR3 sequence is 14 residues long. Germline lookup yields CDR1 MNHNS and CDR2 SASEGT. CDR3 amino acids: CASSAGAIYNEQFF. DNA for the CDR3: TGTGCCAGCTCAGCCGGGGCCATCTACAATGAGCAGTTCTTC.

This clonotype has only a few counts. This chain uses TRBV7-6 with TRBJ2-7; 7 bases fit TRBD2. The CDR3 spans 15 residues. The germline V gene encodes CDR1 SGHVS and CDR2 FNYEAQ. Losses at the gene ends were 5 bases for V and 4 bases for J; bases not matched to a gene: 11. CDR3 sequence (DNA): TGTGCCAGCAGCCCTCGTTGGGGGGGAGGATACGAGCAGTACTTC. Its translation is CASSPRWGGGYEQYF.

V usage is TRBV7-9 and J usage is TRBJ2-1; D is ambiguous. Trimming took 1 base from V and 4 from J, leaving 23 bases between them. Looked up from germline, CDR1 is SEHNR and CDR2 is FQNEAQ (reference sequence). This CDR3 spans 19 amino acids. CDR3 in DNA: TGTGCCAGCAGCTTAGTTACACTGGCGGCGTTAAGGAAGTACAATGAGCAGTTCTTC. This gives the protein CASSLVTLAALRKYNEQFF.

This sequence joins TRBV5-6 and TRBJ2-2, with 8 bases fitting TRBD1. The CDR3 spans 16 residues. V lost 6 bases and J lost 6; bases outside the gene matches: 13. The germline V gene has CDR1 SGHDT and CDR2 YYEEEE. CDR3 loop: CASTPGPAGGPGELFF. The CDR3 coding sequence is TGTGCCAGCACCCCGGGCCCGGCAGGGGGCCCCGGGGAGCTGTTTTTT.

V is TRBV12-3 or TRBV12-4 and J is TRBJ1-5; unclear D gene. The CDR3 runs 14 residues. V lost 3 bases and J 0 bases, leaving 6 bases between the germline ends. CDR3 DNA sequence: TGTGCCAGCAGTTTGGCAAATAGCAATCAGCCCCAGCATTTT. It is translated as CASSLANSNQPQHF.

The chain has TRBV5-1 and TRBJ2-6, with unresolved D. V gave up 0 bases and J gave up 3 bases, with 10 bases separating them. The CDR3 length is 16 residues. Germline values: CDR1 SGHRS, CDR2 YFSETQ. The CDR3 loop is CASSLGAGVGANVLTF. In nucleotides, the CDR3 is TGCGCCAGCAGCTTGGGGGCAGGAGTTGGGGCCAACGTCCTGACTTTC.

This clonotype occurred a few times. This chain connects TRBV21-1 to TRBJ2-1; TRBD2, the table's D call, lacks a check against the DNA. TRBV21-1 is termed a pseudogene. This CDR3 contains 20 residues. Here the CDR3 reads CASSKRVAGCPRDSYNEQFF. CDR3 sequence (DNA): TGTGCCAGCAGTAAACGGGTAGCGGGGTGCCCTAGGGACTCCTACAATGAGCAGTTCTTC.

V and J are TRBV6-6 and TRBJ1-1; D is unresolved. Trimming removed 6 bases from V and 0 bases from J, with 11 bases in between. The germline CDR1 and CDR2 sequences are MNHNY and SVGAGI (reference sequence). The CDR3 contains 14 residues. The CDR3 DNA sequence: TGTGCCAGCAGGCCCGGGAGTATGAACACTGAAGCTTTCTTT. It encodes CASRPGSMNTEAFF.

This clonotype was seen only a few times. J is TRBJ1-5 and V is TRBV20-1; unclear D gene. Germline CDR1 and CDR2: DFQATT and SNEGSKA (reference sequence). The V end was cut by 4 bases, the J end by 7 bases, with 14 bases between. The CDR3 contains 13 residues. The CDR3 sequence: CSATPLRRQPQHF. CDR3 coding DNA: TGCAGTGCTACCCCCTTACGCAGGCAGCCCCAGCATTTT.

This clonotype occurred a few times. V and J are TRBV6-2 or TRBV6-3 and TRBJ1-2, with unresolved D. The CDR3 runs 13 residues. V was pared by 6 bases and J by 0 bases, with 8 bases between. Germline CDR1 reads MNHEY; CDR2 reads SVGEGT. The CDR3 loop reads CASRDGTNYGYTF. CDR3 nucleotides: TGTGCCAGCAGGGACGGGACTAACTATGGCTACACCTTC.

The CDR3 is CATMGQVNTGELFF. CDR3 sequence (DNA): TGTGCCACCATGGGACAGGTGAACACCGGGGAGCTGTTTTTT. V and J are TRBV5-4 and TRBJ2-2; 8 nucleotides agree with TRBD1. Germline trimming cut 9 bases from V and 1 base from J; bases unmatched to any gene: 5. In germline, CDR1 is SGHNT, CDR2 YYREEE (reference sequence). The CDR3 loop spans 14 amino acids.

The V call is TRBV6-5, the J call TRBJ2-1; D is perhaps TRBD2 (6 bases). Germline assignment: CDR1 MNHEY and CDR2 SVGAGI. Trimming pared 7 bases from V and 9 bases from J, leaving 16 bases between. CDR3 size: 13 residues. CDR3 sequence (DNA): TGTGCCAGCACCGGGACGGGAGATACTGAGCAGTTCTTC. Translating it yields CASTGTGDTEQFF.

There are a few counts of this clonotype. This chain connects TRBV7-9 to TRBJ2-7, with D hard to call. The CDR3 sequence is 12 residues long. From germline, CDR1 is SEHNR and CDR2 FQNEAQ (reference sequence). V was pared by 5 bases and J by 3 bases, with 8 bases between. The CDR3 loop reads CASSQTYYEQYF. The CDR3 DNA reads as TGTGCCAGCAGCCAGACTTACTACGAGCAGTACTTC.

This clonotype was observed a handful of times. The chain couples TRBV12-3 or TRBV12-4 to TRBJ1-6; D uncertain. This CDR3 is built from 14 residues. The V gene lost 2 bases and the J gene lost 9 bases, with 11 bases spanning the gap. The CDR3 loop reads CASSLRLNPSPLHF. For the CDR3, the DNA is TGTGCCAGCAGTTTAAGGTTGAACCCTTCACCCCTCCACTTT.

This clonotype was recorded many times. This chain links TRBV7-8 with TRBJ2-7; 7 nucleotides line up with TRBD1. CDR3 size: 13 residues. The V gene's germline CDR1 is SGHVS and CDR2 FQNEAQ. With 5 bases clipped from V and 6 bases from J, the junction kept 7 bases outside the gene matches. In nucleotides, the CDR3 is TGTGCCAGCAGCCAAGACAGGGCCCTCGAGCAGTACGTC. This sequence encodes CASSQDRALEQYV.

This clonotype was counted many times. The gene calls are TRBV5-1 and TRBJ2-5, with 10 nucleotides matching TRBD1. Trimming cost V 0 bases and J 2 bases; bases outside gene matches: 7. The CDR3 runs 17 residues. Germline loops: CDR1 SGHRS, CDR2 YFSETQ. As DNA, the CDR3 is TGCGCCAGCAGCTTGGCTACCGGGACAGGGGTGCAAGAGACCCAGTACTTC. Amino acids: CASSLATGTGVQETQYF.

A few counts support this clonotype. V usage is TRBV27 and J usage is TRBJ2-1; TRBD2 matches 11 bases. V was pared by 5 bases and J by 4 bases, with 7 bases of the junction left unmatched. The CDR3 is 16 amino acids. From germline, CDR1 is MNHEY and CDR2 SMNVEV (reference sequence). This CDR3 reads CASSMTGTSGYNEQFF. CDR3 sequence (DNA): TGTGCCAGCAGTATGACCGGGACTAGCGGATACAATGAGCAGTTCTTC.

This clonotype was seen a handful of times. The chain employs TRBV20-1 and TRBJ2-7; 7 nucleotides align to TRBD1. In germline, CDR1 is DFQATT, CDR2 SNEGSKA (reference sequence). V shed 3 bases and J 1 base; nucleotides not matched to a gene: 0. The CDR3 spans 12 residues. CDR3 residues: CSARGQSYEQYV. In nucleotides, the CDR3 is TGCAGTGCTAGGGGACAGTCCTACGAGCAGTACGTC.

This clonotype was picked up a small number of times. The chain recombines TRBV28 with TRBJ2-5; 8 bases fit TRBD1. V trimming: 6 bases; J trimming: 5 bases; junction bases outside the gene matches: 5. The CDR3 spans 13 residues. Looked up from germline, CDR1 is MDHEN and CDR2 is SYDVKM. The DNA of the CDR3 is TGTGCCAGCAGACCAGGGGGCTTGGAGACCCAGTACTTC. Its translation is CASRPGGLETQYF.

The CDR3 coding sequence is TGTGCCAGCAGTTTAAGAGGGGGACCTGGAAATTCACCCCTCCACTTT. It yields the protein CASSLRGGPGNSPLHF. This chain uses TRBV7-2 with TRBJ1-6; the D gene is possibly TRBD1 (6 bases). Germline assignment: CDR1 SGHTA and CDR2 FQGNSA. The V end was cut by 6 bases, the J end by 7 bases, with 19 bases between. CDR3 length: 16 amino acids.

The J gene is TRBJ2-1, the V gene TRBV7-3; 7 nucleotides line up with TRBD1. Germline CDR1 is SGHTA and CDR2 is FQGTGA. J was trimmed by 5 bases and V by 2 bases; bases with no gene match: 6. The CDR3 spans 15 residues. CDR3 sequence reads: CASSLGQGVDNEQFF. The CDR3 DNA reads as TGTGCCAGCAGCTTAGGGCAGGGGGTTGACAATGAGCAGTTCTTC.

This clonotype was detected a few times. The V call is TRBV30, the J call TRBJ2-1, with a possible D match to TRBD2 (5 bases). CDR3 length equals 13 residues. Looked up from germline, CDR1 is GTSNPN and CDR2 is SVGIG (reference sequence). Trimming removed 3 bases from V and 0 bases from J, with 6 bases in between. CDR3 protein: CAWRGSSYNEQFF. The CDR3 DNA follows: TGTGCCTGGAGAGGGAGCTCCTACAATGAGCAGTTCTTC.

In its sample, this clonotype was seen a few times. This sequence joins TRBV3-1 and TRBJ2-7, with D possibly being TRBD1 (6 bases). The V end lost 1 base, the J end lost 1 base, and 17 bases lay between the germline ends. The CDR3 extends over 17 amino acids. The V gene's germline CDR1 is LGHDT and CDR2 YNNKEL (reference sequence). Written as DNA, the CDR3 is TGTGCCAGCAGCCAAGTGTTCCGGACAGCCCCATCCTACGAGCAGTACTTC. It encodes CASSQVFRTAPSYEQYF.

This clonotype was observed many times. This chain uses TRBV6-2 or TRBV6-3 with TRBJ2-3, with 8 bases lining up with TRBD2. Losses at the gene ends were 6 bases for V and 5 bases for J; bases not matched to a gene: 7. This CDR3 has 14 amino acids. Germline CDR1 MNHEY, CDR2 SVGEGT. Written as DNA, the CDR3 is TGTGCCAGCAGCCCCCGGGAGGGGAGAGATACGCAGTATTTT. This sequence encodes CASSPREGRDTQYF.

Only a few counts were recorded for this clonotype. The chain is built from TRBV15 and TRBJ2-5, with D uncertain. This CDR3 contains 14 residues. V lost 3 bases, J lost 4 bases, and 12 bases lay in between. Germline V CDR1 and CDR2: LNHNV, YYDKDF (reference sequence). The CDR3 DNA reads as TGTGCCACCAGCAGGTCTCTGGGCTCAGAGACCCAGTACTTC. Its protein is CATSRSLGSETQYF.

Points on this clonotype: The CDR3 end shows no conserved phenylalanine or tryptophan, and so a read error is likely. This chain uses TRBV4-3 with TRBJ2-7; D is possibly TRBD2 (5 bases). V was cut by 1 base and J by 4 bases, with 8 bases left in between. Germline loops: CDR1 LGHNA, CDR2 YSLEER. The CDR3 has 13 residues. The CDR3 DNA sequence: TGCGCCAGCAGCCAAGGTCCGGGGTACGAGCAGTACATC. Its protein is CASSQGPGYEQYI.

The chain carries TRBV6-1 and TRBJ2-2; D is perhaps TRBD1 or TRBD2 (5 bases each). From germline, CDR1 is MNHNS and CDR2 SASEGT. V was cut by 8 bases and J by 0 bases, with 13 bases left in between. The CDR3 has 15 amino acids. CDR3 protein: CASSAGTANTGELFF. For the CDR3, the DNA is TGTGCCAGCTCTGCCGGGACGGCGAACACCGGGGAGCTGTTTTTT.

Comments on this clonotype: The junction differs from germline at one of its ends, possibly a read error. The chain joins TRBV20-1 to TRBJ2-5; 8 positions match TRBD2. Germline-derived CDR1 and CDR2 are DFQATT and SNEGSKA (reference sequence). There are 14 residues in the CDR3. Here the CDR3 reads CSARGLASPRDQYF. The CDR3 bases are TGCAGTGCCAGAGGACTAGCATCGCCAAGGGACCAGTACTTC.

This clonotype occurred many times. The rearrangement links TRBV12-3 or TRBV12-4 to TRBJ2-7; D may be TRBD1 (6 bases). Trimming pared 6 bases from V and 0 bases from J, leaving 15 bases between. This CDR3 region has 15 residues. CDR3 loop: CASRPGTSSSYEQYV. The DNA of the CDR3 is TGTGCCAGCAGGCCCGGGACATCCAGCTCCTACGAGCAGTACGTC.

This clonotype has only a few counts. This chain joins TRBV18 and TRBJ1-2, with 11 bases identical to TRBD1. Germline trimming cut 5 bases from V and 5 bases from J; bases unmatched to any gene: 7. Looked up from germline, CDR1 is KGHSH and CDR2 is LQKENI. This CDR3 spans 15 amino acids. DNA for the CDR3: TGTGCCAGCTCATCGTCGGGACAGGGGGTTTATGGCTACACCTTC. Its protein is CASSSSGQGVYGYTF.

DNA for the CDR3: TGTGCCAGCAGCGAGGGACAGGGGATCGGGGAGCTGTTTTTT. Translation gives CASSEGQGIGELFF. J is TRBJ2-2 and V is TRBV5-4, with 10 bases fitting TRBD1. There are 14 residues in the CDR3. Germline CDR1 and CDR2: SGHNT and YYREEE (reference sequence). V trimming: 4 bases; J trimming: 7 bases; junction bases outside the gene matches: 4.